These 12 T cell receptor beta chains were sequenced from one sample in a study of blood T cell repertoires in COVID-19. Only in-frame clones appear in the TCRdb table, and some are missing; sequencing was by immunoSEQ multiplex PCR. The sample lists a few hundred thousand clones, 75% to 90% seen once, with roughly 6.1% in the top ten. The sample comprised peripheral blood. The receptor set was obtained from a woman aged 45-65 years with COVID-19, enrolled during active disease.

This clone was seen just once. The chain has TRBV30 and TRBJ2-5; 8 positions agree with TRBD1. This CDR3 comprises 12 residues. With V trimmed by 5 bases and J by 5 bases, 4 bases remained unmatched. CDR1 is GTSNPN, CDR2 SVGIG, per germline (reference sequence). The CDR3 DNA sequence: TGTGCCTGGGGCAGGGGGCGGGAGACCCAGTACTTC. Residues: CAWGRGRETQYF.

The chain uses TRBV5-4 and TRBJ1-1; 7 bases fit TRBD1. Germline trimming cut 6 bases from V and 1 base from J; bases unmatched to any gene: 6. CDR1 SGHNT and CDR2 YYREEE come from the germline V gene (reference sequence). The CDR3 sequence is 14 residues long. The CDR3 DNA reads TGTGCCAGCAACAGGGACAGCAAGAACACTGAAGCTTTCTTT. It translates to CASNRDSKNTEAFF.

This chain joins TRBV7-3 and TRBJ2-2; 8 nucleotides agree with TRBD2. CDR1 is SGHTA and CDR2 is FQGTGA in the germline V gene. V lost 1 base to trimming and J lost 1 base; unmatched junction nucleotides: 5. The length of the CDR3 is 17 residues. The CDR3 is CASSLSRGLGNTGELFF. In DNA form, the CDR3 reads TGTGCCAGCAGCTTAAGTCGGGGACTAGGGAACACCGGGGAGCTGTTTTTT.

The chain couples TRBV5-1 to TRBJ2-3; D may be TRBD1 (5 bases). Germline V gene lookup returns CDR1 SGHRS and CDR2 YFSETQ. V gave up 1 base and J gave up 4 bases, with 13 bases separating them. This CDR3 has 15 residues. CDR3 bases: TGCGCCAGCAGCTTGCCCCTACAGGCGGCAGATACGCAGTATTTT. Translated, it gives CASSLPLQAADTQYF.

This chain links TRBV18 with TRBJ1-1, with 10 bases matching TRBD1. Germline assignment: CDR1 KGHSH and CDR2 LQKENI. This CDR3 region has 15 residues. Germline trimming cut 5 bases from V and 5 bases from J; bases unmatched to any gene: 8. The CDR3 region has the DNA TGTGCCAGCTCAGTTGACAGGGGGCTTTGGACTGAAGCTTTCTTT. Protein product: CASSVDRGLWTEAFF.

This clone was recorded a few times. The genes are TRBV30 and TRBJ2-5; D remains ambiguous. The CDR3 has 15 residues. Germline V CDR1 and CDR2: GTSNPN, SVGIG (reference sequence). V dropped 0 bases and J dropped 4 bases, with 15 bases sitting between them. As DNA, the CDR3 is TGTGCCTGGAGTGTAACCGGGTCAAGGCCAGAGACCCAGTACTTC. It specifies CAWSVTGSRPETQYF. Looking up the rest from reference TRBV30 and TRBJ2-5 gives the full variable domain: SQTIHQWPATLVQPVGSPLSLECTVEGTSNPNLYWYRQAAGRGLQLLFYSVGIGQISSEVPQNLSASRPQDRQFILSSKKLLLSDSGFYLCAWSVTGSRPETQYFGPGTRLLVL.

J is TRBJ2-4 and V is TRBV19; D perhaps matches TRBD1 (6 bases). Trimming removed 0 bases from V and 6 bases from J, with 27 bases in between. This CDR3 has 20 amino acids. The V gene's germline CDR1 is LNHDA and CDR2 SQIVND (reference sequence). CDR3 protein: CASSIDLTSTAQKGVNIQYF. Written as DNA, the CDR3 is TGTGCCAGTAGTATAGATCTCACGTCCACGGCCCAAAAGGGGGTAAACATTCAGTACTTC. Supplemented by reference TRBV19 and TRBJ2-4, the full variable domain reads DGGITQSPKYLFRKEGQNVTLSCEQNLNHDAMYWYRQDPGQGLRLIYYSQIVNDFQKGDIAEGYSVSREKKESFPLTVTSAQKNPTAFYLCASSIDLTSTAQKGVNIQYFGAGTRLSVL.

This chain joins TRBV27 and TRBJ2-2; 12 nucleotides line up with TRBD2. With 3 bases clipped from V and 0 bases from J, the junction kept 2 bases outside the gene matches. Germline loops: CDR1 MNHEY, CDR2 SMNVEV (reference sequence). The CDR3 is 17 residues long. This chain's CDR3 is CASSLRLAGANTGELFF. CDR3 nucleotide sequence: TGTGCCAGCAGTTTGAGACTAGCGGGAGCGAACACCGGGGAGCTGTTTTTT.

This chain joins TRBV4-1 and TRBJ1-3, with 9 bases fitting TRBD1. The CDR3 sequence is 19 residues long. With 4 bases clipped from V and 0 bases from J, the junction kept 13 bases outside the gene matches. The germline gives CDR1 MGHRA, CDR2 YSYEKL. CDR3 in amino acids: CASSPRDRDVMISGNTIYF. The DNA for the CDR3 is TGCGCCAGCAGCCCCCGGGACAGGGATGTTATGATCTCTGGAAACACCATATATTTT.

The chain employs TRBV7-8 and TRBJ2-1, with 11 bases lining up with TRBD2. V lost 1 base to trimming and J lost 5 bases; unmatched junction nucleotides: 10. Germline lookup yields CDR1 SGHVS and CDR2 FQNEAQ. CDR3 length: 18 residues. The CDR3 region is CASSLVVAGGSIHNEQFF. The CDR3 DNA reads as TGTGCCAGCAGCTTAGTGGTAGCGGGAGGGAGTATCCACAATGAGCAGTTCTTC. The variable domain in full, completed from reference TRBV7-8 and TRBJ2-1, reads GAGVSQSPRYKVAKRGQDVALRCDPISGHVSLFWYQQALGQGPEFLTYFQNEAQLDKSGLPSDRFFAERPEGSVSTLKIQRTQQEDSAVYLCASSLVVAGGSIHNEQFFGPGTRLTVL.

The chain has TRBV18 and TRBJ1-2, with TRBD1 matching over 9 bases. In germline, CDR1 is KGHSH, CDR2 LQKENI. The CDR3 has 16 amino acids. V trimming: 2 bases; J trimming: 0 bases; junction bases outside the gene matches: 4. CDR3 nucleotide sequence: TGTGCCAGCTCACCAATGGGACAGGGTTCTAACTATGGCTACACCTTC. It translates to CASSPMGQGSNYGYTF.

This rearrangement joins TRBV10-3 to TRBJ1-1, with TRBD1 as a possible D gene (6 bases). The CDR3 totals 14 residues. V was pared by 6 bases and J by 0 bases, with 11 bases between. Germline lookup yields CDR1 ENHRY and CDR2 SYGVKD. CDR3 coding DNA: TGTGCCATCAGCTCAGGGGCGATGAACACTGAAGCTTTCTTT. This codes for CAISSGAMNTEAFF.